The 21 T cell receptor beta chains reported below all come from one sample, sequenced in a study of beta chain features in type 1 diabetes. Whole-study results and caveats: Among all four CD4+ subsets, Type 1 diabetes patients had TCRB CDR3s that were moderately but significantly shorter.

Their antigen targets remain unknown. The authors reverse transcribed all of the isolated RNA, so sequencing captured expressed TCRB transcripts. This table comes from immunoSEQ multiplex PCR, and its TCRdb copy is limited to in-frame clones, with some not included. The sample holds roughly 330,000 clones; about 14% are singletons and the top ten take roughly 0.015%. Sequenced sample: naive CD4+ T cells from blood. All receptors derive from a woman aged 18-29 years with type 1 diabetes.

This clone has just a few counts. The chain employs TRBV11-3 and TRBJ2-3; D unresolved. Per germline, CDR1 SGHNT and CDR2 YENEEA. The CDR3 has 12 amino acids. The V end lost 3 bases, the J end lost 1 base, and 2 bases lay between the germline ends. The CDR3 loop is CASSFGTDTQYF. The CDR3 DNA follows: TGTGCCAGCAGCTTCGGCACAGATACGCAGTATTTT.

This clone was counted only a few times. The gene calls are TRBV6-5 and TRBJ2-5, with D maybe TRBD2 (5 bases). Germline lookup yields CDR1 MNHEY and CDR2 SVGAGI. V shed 6 bases and J shed 4 bases, with 15 bases lying between them. The CDR3 runs to 14 residues. As DNA, the CDR3 is TGTGCCAGCAGCCTAGCTCGGGGTAGAGAGACCCAGTACTTC. Translating it yields CASSLARGRETQYF.

This clone came up a few times. The rearrangement uses TRBV5-1 and TRBJ2-1; D is unresolved. Trimming took off 0 bases at V and 6 bases at J, with 10 bases between the two ends. The CDR3 spans 14 residues. The germline V gene has CDR1 SGHRS and CDR2 YFSETQ. CDR3 in amino acids: CASSLELLANEQFF. The CDR3 DNA reads TGCGCCAGCAGCTTGGAACTACTGGCCAATGAGCAGTTCTTC.

This clone was observed a handful of times. The chain has TRBV29-1 and TRBJ1-1, with TRBD1 as a possible D gene (6 bases). CDR1 is SQVTM and CDR2 is ANQGSEA in the germline V gene. This CDR3 is 13 amino acids long. Trimming removed 5 bases from V and 1 base from J, with 11 bases in between. The CDR3 nucleotides are TGCAGCGTTCTTCAGGGGTCGAACACTGAAGCTTTCTTT. The encoded protein is CSVLQGSNTEAFF.

This clone was picked up a small number of times. The chain employs TRBV19 and TRBJ2-6; 10 positions agree with TRBD1. V was pared by 6 bases and J by 1 base, with 6 bases of the junction left unmatched. This CDR3 region has 17 residues. The germline CDR1 and CDR2 sequences are LNHDA and SQIVND (reference sequence). In DNA form, the CDR3 reads TGTGCCAGTAGCATCGACAGGGGGCAATCTGGGGCCAACGTCCTGACTTTC. Amino acid sequence: CASSIDRGQSGANVLTF.

The V call is TRBV5-1, the J call TRBJ1-4; D unclear. This CDR3 spans 14 amino acids. Germline V gene sequence: CDR1 SGHRS, CDR2 YFSETQ. V was pared by 0 bases and J by 7 bases, with 10 bases between. CDR3 sequence (DNA): TGCGCCAGCAGCTTGGAAGGCGGGATTGAAAAACTGTTTTTT. The encoded protein is CASSLEGGIEKLFF.

The genes are TRBV10-3 and TRBJ2-7; D is perhaps TRBD1 (6 bases). The length of the CDR3 is 12 residues. From germline, CDR1 is ENHRY and CDR2 SYGVKD. Trimming removed 4 bases from V and 3 bases from J, with 7 bases in between. The chain's CDR3 is CAISGDIYEQYF. The CDR3 DNA reads as TGTGCCATCAGTGGGGACATCTACGAGCAGTACTTC.

The chain links TRBV29-1 to TRBJ2-1; a possible D gene is TRBD2 (6 bases). Between the trimmed V and J ends, which lost 2 bases and 3 bases, there was a span of 11 bases. Germline V gene sequence: CDR1 SQVTM, CDR2 ANQGSEA. The CDR3 consists of 14 residues. CDR3 amino acids: CSVEQFGGYNEQFF. CDR3 in DNA: TGCAGCGTTGAACAATTCGGGGGCTACAATGAGCAGTTCTTC.

This clone has a handful of counts. The chain combines TRBV30 with TRBJ2-7; tentative D call: TRBD2 (5 bases). Germline-derived CDR1 and CDR2 are GTSNPN and SVGIG (reference sequence). Trimming cost V 4 bases and J 6 bases, with 10 bases left between them. CDR3 length: 11 residues. The CDR3 here is CAWTGWGEQYF. In nucleotides, the CDR3 is TGTGCCTGGACGGGATGGGGCGAGCAGTACTTC.

Only a few counts were recorded for this clone. This specimen includes other DNA sequences encoding the same CDR3. The chain recombines TRBV19 with TRBJ1-5; no clear D gene. The length of the CDR3 is 11 residues. In germline, CDR1 is LNHDA, CDR2 SQIVND (reference sequence). V lost 3 bases to trimming and J lost 7 bases, with 4 bases between them. The CDR3: CASSIGQPQHF. The CDR3 coding sequence is TGTGCCAGTAGTATCGGGCAGCCCCAGCATTTT.

This clone showed up just a few times. V gene TRBV20-1 combines with J gene TRBJ2-1, with D unresolved. The CDR3 runs to 11 residues. The germline V gene encodes CDR1 DFQATT and CDR2 SNEGSKA (reference sequence). With 3 bases removed from V and 10 bases from J, the gap between germline ends came to 10 bases. The CDR3 loop reads CSASSVGEQFF. The DNA for the CDR3 is TGCAGTGCTAGTAGTGTCGGGGAGCAGTTCTTC.

This chain connects TRBV5-1 to TRBJ2-5, with D possibly TRBD1 on 5 matching bases. The CDR3 is made up of 14 amino acids. Germline V lookup: CDR1 SGHRS, CDR2 YFSETQ. The V gene lost 0 bases and the J gene lost 7 bases, with 13 bases spanning the gap. The CDR3: CASSLASQGGTQYF. CDR3 coding DNA: TGCGCCAGCAGCTTGGCCTCTCAGGGTGGGACCCAGTACTTC. The full variable domain, completed using reference TRBV5-1 and TRBJ2-5, is KAGVTQTPRYLIKTRGQQVTLSCSPISGHRSVSWYQQTPGQGLQFLFEYFSETQRNKGNFPGRFSGRQFSNSRSEMNVSTLELGDSALYLCASSLASQGGTQYFGPGTRLLVL.

This clone came up a few times. The chain is built from TRBV4-2 and TRBJ2-3, with D possibly matching TRBD2 (6 bases). The CDR3 consists of 14 residues. Germline assignment: CDR1 LGHNA and CDR2 YNFKEQ. V dropped 4 bases and J dropped 4 bases, with 12 bases sitting between them. This chain's CDR3 is CASSPTGSADTQYF. The CDR3 DNA reads TGTGCCAGCAGCCCCACCGGGAGCGCAGATACGCAGTATTTT.

The chain uses TRBV28 and TRBJ1-4; D uncertain. Trimming took 2 bases from V and 0 from J, leaving 4 bases between them. CDR1 and CDR2 (germline): MDHEN, SYDVKM. The CDR3 is 14 residues long. The CDR3 spells CASSLPATNEKLFF. The CDR3 bases are TGTGCCAGCAGTTTACCAGCAACTAATGAAAAACTGTTTTTT. The full variable domain, its missing parts supplied by reference TRBV28 and TRBJ1-4, is DVKVTQSSRYLVKRTGEKVFLECVQDMDHENMFWYRQDPGLGLRLIYFSYDVKMKEKGDIPEGYSVSREKKERFSLILESASTNQTSMYLCASSLPATNEKLFFGSGTQLSVL.

This clone occurred a few times. Here the CDR3 DNA reads TGTGCCTGGAGTAGGGGGCGGATAGGGAACACTGAAGCTTTCTTT. It encodes CAWSRGRIGNTEAFF. V usage is TRBV30 and J usage is TRBJ1-1, with 7 positions matching TRBD1. With 2 bases clipped from V and 1 base from J, the junction kept 7 bases outside the gene matches. Germline V lookup: CDR1 GTSNPN, CDR2 SVGIG (reference sequence). There are 15 residues in the CDR3.

This clone was counted between two and nine times. The chain recombines TRBV29-1 with TRBJ1-3, with a possible D match to TRBD1 (5 bases). The CDR3 runs 15 residues. The germline V gene encodes CDR1 SQVTM and CDR2 ANQGSEA. V dropped 5 bases and J dropped 4 bases, with 18 bases sitting between them. This chain's CDR3 is CSVRGAGGMGNTIYF. CDR3 in DNA: TGCAGCGTTCGTGGGGCCGGGGGGATGGGAAACACCATATATTTT.

This clone has more than one count but fewer than ten. This sequence joins TRBV30 and TRBJ2-7; D ambiguous. Germline V gene data show CDR1 as GTSNPN and CDR2 as SVGIG (reference sequence). The CDR3 length is 12 residues. V lost 2 bases to trimming and J lost 3 bases, with 8 bases between them. This CDR3 reads CAWSLLGYEQYV. CDR3 DNA: TGTGCCTGGAGTCTCTTGGGCTACGAGCAGTACGTC.

A few counts support this clone. The chain links TRBV28 to TRBJ2-7; 8 bases fit TRBD1. Trimming cost V 4 bases and J 5 bases; bases outside gene matches: 7. Germline values: CDR1 MDHEN, CDR2 SYDVKM. The CDR3 contains 14 residues. The CDR3 region has the DNA TGTGCCAGCAGTTCCGGACAGGGAGTGAACGAGCAGTACTTC. It translates to CASSSGQGVNEQYF.

J is TRBJ1-2 and V is TRBV21-1; the D call in the table, TRBD1, was not verified against the DNA. TRBV21-1 is termed a pseudogene. This CDR3 has 13 residues. The CDR3 is CASPPGRQYGYTF. The CDR3 DNA follows: TGTGCCAGCCCCCCAGGCAGGCAGTATGGCTACACCTTC.

J is TRBJ2-6 and V is TRBV28; no clear D gene. V was shortened by 6 bases and J by 1 base, with 13 bases between the two germline ends. The CDR3 spans 16 residues. Germline V CDR1 and CDR2: MDHEN, SYDVKM. This CDR3 is CASSPSALSGANVLTF. The DNA of the CDR3 is TGTGCCAGCAGCCCCTCCGCGCTATCTGGGGCCAACGTCCTGACTTTC.

The chain carries TRBV28 and TRBJ2-1, with 8 bases matching TRBD2. Germline CDR1 and CDR2: MDHEN and SYDVKM. V shed 7 bases and J 5 bases; nucleotides not matched to a gene: 16. This CDR3 is built from 17 residues. CDR3 DNA: TGTGCCAGCACCCAACCCCCGGGTCGGGAGGGGAACAATGAGCAGTTCTTC. Translation gives CASTQPPGREGNNEQFF.